This T cell receptor (beta chain) was retrieved from a study of Graves' ophthalmopathy and Graves' hyperthyroidism (dated by TCRdb to the late 2010s). Broadly, across the study: Peripheral blood was collected before any treatment was given, at the time of initial diagnosis. The study used signatures of the TCR beta repertoire to tell Graves' ophthalmopathy apart from Graves' hyperthyroidism and to predict which patients would progress to ophthalmopathy. In total, under 150 blood samples were TCR-sequenced: some 40 ophthalmopathy, some 75 hyperthyroidism and around 17 hyperthyroidism-to-ophthalmopathy patients. An independent validation cohort comprised 18 hyperthyroidism patients and around 16 patients who later progressed from hyperthyroidism to ophthalmopathy. Following sampling, methimazole starting at 30 mg daily was administered to hyperthyroidism patients, and high-dose intravenous methylprednisolone was administered to ophthalmopathy patients. To explore V-J signatures that distinguish ophthalmopathy from hyperthyroidism, a discovery set of more than 90 patients was enrolled, made up of 40 to 45 with ophthalmopathy and some 58 with stable hyperthyroidism. The 90 to 100 discovery patients were randomly split 7:3 into training and test sets. In roughly 6 hyperthyroidism patients, T-cell repertoires of thyroid tissue and blood were compared.

For repertoire sequencing, the TCR beta CDR3 regions were amplified from RNA transcripts. The first round of RT-PCR was done with HTBI primers and the Qiagen OneStep RT-PCR kit, and was followed by a second round of multiplex PCR, then size selection and purification. Libraries were sequenced paired-end with 100 bp reads on an Illumina HiSeq2000. Under the source paper's analysis protocol: Reads were processed with SOAPnuke, discarding reads with adapters, uncalled bases, mean Phred below 15, or no exact constant-primer or identifier match. COPE v1.2.5 was used to merge high-quality paired reads. Each unique nucleotide sequence was defined as a clonotype, and clonotypes were aligned to IMGT TRB V, D and J references with MiTCR v1.1. Only V-J combinations with frequency above 0.0001 were analysed, covering approximately 99% of repertoires. For each V-J combination, a TCR clonal expansion and chaos score was defined as the ratio of F50 clonal expansion to chaos observed in the TCRdist matrix. Features were reduced by Welch's t-statistics and random forest to 10 to 15 V-J combinations, which fed a naive Bayes classifier. Thyroid-blood repertoire similarity was quantified with the Morisita-Horn index. In-frame beta chains were kept once TCRdb had trimmed the public reads at Q25 with fastp and called clones with MiXCR. Rows are unified per CDR3 protein, each entry keeping the most common DNA and genes. The V and J calls shown here were made by TCRdb, not taken from the authors' results. This sample has roughly 500,000 distinct CDR3 sequences in its table, and approximately 15% of those were observed once. The ten biggest clones cover about 10% of the sample.

Patients with ophthalmopathy had moderately to severely active disease, with a Clinical Activity Score of 3 or more, a NOSPECS grade of 4 or more, and a disease duration of less than 3 months. Patients were excluded if they had other autoimmune diseases, uncontrolled infections, pregnancy or lactation. Diagnosis was based on clinical symptoms, serum thyroxine, TRAb, thyroid ultrasound and orbital computed tomography. PBMCs were isolated from approximately 10 ml of fresh peripheral blood by Ficoll-Paque density gradient centrifugation. Trizol reagent was used to extract the total RNA, and its quality was then checked on an Agilent 2100 Bioanalyzer. The investigation overall reported the following: Most expanded thyroid clonotypes with frequency above 0.001 were also detected in blood, suggesting blood repertoires may reflect the thyroid immune response. The 13-signature model separated ophthalmopathy from stable hyperthyroidism with about 86% sensitivity and almost 84% specificity in cross-validation, and 80%/75% in the test set. No statistical method was used to predetermine the sample size, and group allocation was not hidden from the investigators. In validation, the model predicted ophthalmopathy progression with nearly 71% sensitivity and roughly 78% specificity; approximately 12 predicted patients were CT-confirmed with GO in a median of around 6.5 months.

Sequences MDHEN (CDR1) and SYDVKM (CDR2) are obtained from the germline V gene. Its CDR3 holds 14 amino acids, cysteine through phenylalanine. Here the CDR3 DNA is all that survives: 42 bases in frame from base 1. A note on this clonotype: Its antigen is currently not known. A read error may be the cause here, since a much bigger clone is one base away.

Rearrangement joined TRBV28 to TRBJ2-2; 7 of the junction bases match TRBD1. The sequenced sample was blood. The source is a woman in her twenties or thirties with Graves' ophthalmopathy. Donor details come from another sample of the same person, matched by shared clones. The CDR3 region: CASRGQLNTGELCF. The nucleotide sequence is TGTGCCAGCCGGGGACAGCTAAACACCGGGGAGCTGTGTTTT.